This T cell receptor beta chain was sequenced during a study of memory CD4+ T cells and cytomegalovirus serostatus. Whole-study context: Donors were healthy Belgian adults, under ten CMV seropositive and fewer than 30 seronegative. Study results and limitations: Median bootstrapped AUC for CMV status was about 0.96 originally, about 0.9 US-trained.

Original methodology: After removing out-of-frame reads, 2.3 million or so distinct TCRbeta sequences remained. Produced via immunoSEQ multiplex PCR; TCRdb's table is partial and in-frame only. V and J calls and clone size are those listed in that table; D and trimming were worked out from the DNA. The top ten clones hold around 0.5% of a sample with about 58,000 clones, more than 70% of them seen once. Comments on this clone: Its specificity is unknown.

Single viable CD3+CD4+CD8-CD45RO+ cells were sorted as the memory CD4+ T cells. CMV serostatus came from serum IgG against pp150, pp28, p38, p52. Trimming shortened V by 4 bases and J by 6 bases, and 16 bases separated the two germline ends. From germline, CDR1 is SGDLS and CDR2 YYNGEE. The CDR3 is 14 amino acids. The source is an adult in good health and CMV-seronegative. Some clones in this sample may be carry-over from other donors' samples. The sample was memory CD4+ T cells from blood. The chain joins TRBV9 to TRBJ1-2; no firm D call. The CDR3 loop is CASSPRGYSDGYTF. The CDR3, as DNA: TGTGCCAGCAGCCCGCGCGGTTACAGCGATGGCTACACCTTC.